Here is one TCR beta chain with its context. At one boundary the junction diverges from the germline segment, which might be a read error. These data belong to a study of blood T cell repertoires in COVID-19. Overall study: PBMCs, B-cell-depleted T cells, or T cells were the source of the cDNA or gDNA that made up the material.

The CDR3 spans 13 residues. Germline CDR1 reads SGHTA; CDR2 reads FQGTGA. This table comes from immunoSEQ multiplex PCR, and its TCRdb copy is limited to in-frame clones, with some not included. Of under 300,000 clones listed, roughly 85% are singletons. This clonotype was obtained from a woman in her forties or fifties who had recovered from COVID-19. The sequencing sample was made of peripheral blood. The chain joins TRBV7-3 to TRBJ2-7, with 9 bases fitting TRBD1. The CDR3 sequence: CASSLKGTGRLNF. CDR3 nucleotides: TGTGCCAGCAGCTTAAAAGGGACAGGGAGACTGAACTTC.